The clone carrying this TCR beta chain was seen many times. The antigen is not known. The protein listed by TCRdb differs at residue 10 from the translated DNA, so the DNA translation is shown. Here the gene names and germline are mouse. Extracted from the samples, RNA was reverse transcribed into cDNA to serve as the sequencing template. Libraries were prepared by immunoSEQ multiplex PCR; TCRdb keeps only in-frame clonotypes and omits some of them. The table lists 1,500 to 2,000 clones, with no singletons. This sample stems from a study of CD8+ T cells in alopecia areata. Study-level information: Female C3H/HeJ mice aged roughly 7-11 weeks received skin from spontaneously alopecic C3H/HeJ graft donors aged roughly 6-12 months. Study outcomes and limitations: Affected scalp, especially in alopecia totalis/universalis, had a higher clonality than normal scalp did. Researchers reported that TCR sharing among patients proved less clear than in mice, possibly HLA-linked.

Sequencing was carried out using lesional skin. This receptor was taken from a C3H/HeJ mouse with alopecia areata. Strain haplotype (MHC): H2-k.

The CDR3 sequence is CASRQGTGNTLYF. Incomplete CDR3 DNA: TGTGCCAGCAGACAGGGGACTGGAAATACG. The V gene is TRBV19, the J gene TRBJ1-3, with 7 bases that match TRBD1. The sequenced fragment ends 3 residues before the CDR3 boundary, so the rest is inferred from the germline J gene. CDR3 length equals 13 residues. After removal of 5 bases from V and 2 bases from J, the junction contained 1 base not matched to a gene. Germline V CDR1 and CDR2: FNHDT, SITEND (reference sequence).